The source of this T cell receptor (beta chain) is a study of T cell responses to AZD1222 COVID-19 vaccine. As regards this clone: Its antigen is not known.

The study, taken as a whole, reports: Among those given AZD1222, only six or seven were seropositive at baseline. Spike was spanned by vaccine-associated CD4 TCRs, with dominance at 160-218 and 743-854. Repertoire sampling occurred only after the peak T cell response.

V shed 1 base and J 2 bases; nucleotides not matched to a gene: 7. The CDR3 extends over 18 amino acids. The germline CDR1 and CDR2 sequences are SGHTA and FQGNSA. Data came from immunoSEQ multiplex PCR; TCRdb stores just in-frame clones and leaves some out. Seen here are about 120,000 clones, around 92% observed once, and the top ten hold around 15%. The sample consisted of peripheral blood, taken on day 0 of AZD1222 vaccination. V is TRBV7-2 and J is TRBJ2-5, with 13 bases fitting TRBD2. The sequence was obtained from an adult in good health. The CDR3 is CASSLGTSGRRGQETQYF. Here the CDR3 DNA reads TGTGCCAGCAGCTTAGGGACTAGCGGGAGAAGGGGGCAAGAGACCCAGTACTTC.